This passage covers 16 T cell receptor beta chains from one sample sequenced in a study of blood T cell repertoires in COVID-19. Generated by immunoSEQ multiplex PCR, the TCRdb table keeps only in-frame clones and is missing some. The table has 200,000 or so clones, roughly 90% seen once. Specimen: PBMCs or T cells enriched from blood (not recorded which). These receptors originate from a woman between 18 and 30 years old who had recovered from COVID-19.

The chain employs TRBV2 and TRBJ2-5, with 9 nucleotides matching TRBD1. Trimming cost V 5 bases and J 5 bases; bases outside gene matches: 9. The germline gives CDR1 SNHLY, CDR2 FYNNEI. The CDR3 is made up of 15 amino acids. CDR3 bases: TGTGCCAGCAGTTATACGGGACAGGGAGCGGAGACCCAGTACTTC. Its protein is CASSYTGQGAETQYF. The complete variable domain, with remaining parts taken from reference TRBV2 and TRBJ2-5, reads EPEVTQTPSHQVTQMGQEVILRCVPISNHLYFYWYRQILGQKVEFLVSFYNNEISEKSEIFDDQFSVERPDGSNFTLKIRSTKLEDSAMYFCASSYTGQGAETQYFGPGTRLLVL.

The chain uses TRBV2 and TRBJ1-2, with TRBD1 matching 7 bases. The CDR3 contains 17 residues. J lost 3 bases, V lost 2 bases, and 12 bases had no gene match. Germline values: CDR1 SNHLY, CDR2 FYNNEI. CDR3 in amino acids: CASSEPRTLRGHYGYTF. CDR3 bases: TGTGCCAGCAGTGAACCCCGGACCCTAAGGGGGCACTATGGCTACACCTTC.

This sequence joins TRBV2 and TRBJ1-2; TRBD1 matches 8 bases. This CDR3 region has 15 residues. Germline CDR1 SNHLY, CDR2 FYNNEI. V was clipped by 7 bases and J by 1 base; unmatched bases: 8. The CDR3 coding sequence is TGTGCCAGCACCTTAAGGACAGGGAGTAACTATGGCTACACCTTC. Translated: CASTLRTGSNYGYTF.

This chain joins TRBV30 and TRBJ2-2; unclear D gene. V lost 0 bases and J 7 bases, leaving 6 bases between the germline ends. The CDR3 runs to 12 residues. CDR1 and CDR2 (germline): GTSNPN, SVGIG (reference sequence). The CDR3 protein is CAWSVLYGELFF. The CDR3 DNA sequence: TGTGCCTGGAGTGTACTTTACGGGGAGCTGTTTTTT. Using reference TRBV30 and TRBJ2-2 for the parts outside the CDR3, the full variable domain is SQTIHQWPATLVQPVGSPLSLECTVEGTSNPNLYWYRQAAGRGLQLLFYSVGIGQISSEVPQNLSASRPQDRQFILSSKKLLLSDSGFYLCAWSVLYGELFFGEGSRLTVL.

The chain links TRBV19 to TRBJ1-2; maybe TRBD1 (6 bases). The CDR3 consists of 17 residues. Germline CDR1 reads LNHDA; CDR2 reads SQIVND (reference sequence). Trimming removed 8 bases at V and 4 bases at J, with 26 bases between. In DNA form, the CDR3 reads TGTGCCAGTTATATTAGGGGCCTAAGATCAGGGGCCTATGGCTACACCTTC. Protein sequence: CASYIRGLRSGAYGYTF.

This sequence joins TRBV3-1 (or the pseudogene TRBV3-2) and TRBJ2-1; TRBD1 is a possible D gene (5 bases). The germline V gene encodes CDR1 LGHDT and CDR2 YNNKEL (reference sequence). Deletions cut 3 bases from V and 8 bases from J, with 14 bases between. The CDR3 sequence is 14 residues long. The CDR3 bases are TGTGCCAGCAGCCAGGCACGCAGGGATCATGAGCAGTTCTTC. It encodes CASSQARRDHEQFF.

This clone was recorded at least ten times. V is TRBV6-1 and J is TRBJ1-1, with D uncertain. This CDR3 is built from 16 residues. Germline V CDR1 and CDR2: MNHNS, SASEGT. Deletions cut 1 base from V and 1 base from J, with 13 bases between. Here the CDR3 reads CASSEEVGSGNTEAFF. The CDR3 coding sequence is TGTGCCAGCAGTGAAGAGGTCGGGTCGGGGAACACTGAAGCTTTCTTT.

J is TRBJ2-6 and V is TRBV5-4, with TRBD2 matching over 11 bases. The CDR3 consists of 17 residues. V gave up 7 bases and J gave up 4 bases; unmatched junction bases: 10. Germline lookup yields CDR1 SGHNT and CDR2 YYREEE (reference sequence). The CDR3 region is CASRLAGLRDGANVLTF. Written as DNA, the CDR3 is TGTGCCAGCCGACTAGCGGGGTTACGGGACGGGGCCAACGTCCTGACTTTC.

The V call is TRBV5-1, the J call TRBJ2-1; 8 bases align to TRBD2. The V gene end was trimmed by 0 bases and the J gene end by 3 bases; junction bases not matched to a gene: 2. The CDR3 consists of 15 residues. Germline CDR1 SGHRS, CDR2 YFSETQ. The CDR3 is CASSLDGGVYNEQFF. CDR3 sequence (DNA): TGCGCCAGCAGCTTGGACGGGGGGGTCTACAATGAGCAGTTCTTC.

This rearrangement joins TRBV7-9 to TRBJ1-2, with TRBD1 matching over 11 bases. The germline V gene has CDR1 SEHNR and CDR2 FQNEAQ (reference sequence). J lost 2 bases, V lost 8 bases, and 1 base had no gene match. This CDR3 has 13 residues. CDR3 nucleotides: TGTGCCAGCGGACAGGGGGCGAACTATGGCTACACCTTC. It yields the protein CASGQGANYGYTF.

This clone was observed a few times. CDR3 nucleotide sequence: TGTGCCTGGAAAGAACCGGGGGCTAATGAAAAACTGTTTTTT. Translated, it gives CAWKEPGANEKLFF. The J gene is TRBJ1-4, the V gene TRBV30, with a weak D call TRBD1 (5 bases). This CDR3 is built from 14 residues. V was pared by 4 bases and J by 3 bases, with 12 bases between. Germline V gives CDR1 GTSNPN, CDR2 SVGIG (reference sequence).

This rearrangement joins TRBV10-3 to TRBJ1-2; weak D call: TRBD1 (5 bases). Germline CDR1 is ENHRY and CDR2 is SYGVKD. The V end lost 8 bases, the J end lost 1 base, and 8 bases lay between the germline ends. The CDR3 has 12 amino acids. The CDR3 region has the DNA TGTGCCATCGGGACTTTTAACTATGGCTACACCTTC. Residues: CAIGTFNYGYTF.

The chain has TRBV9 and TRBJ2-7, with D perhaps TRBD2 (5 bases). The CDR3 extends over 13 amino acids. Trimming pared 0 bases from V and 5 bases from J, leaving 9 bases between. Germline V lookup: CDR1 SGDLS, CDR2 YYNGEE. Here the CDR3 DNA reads TGTGCCAGCAGCGTAGGAGGGATCCACGAGCAGTACTTC. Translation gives CASSVGGIHEQYF.

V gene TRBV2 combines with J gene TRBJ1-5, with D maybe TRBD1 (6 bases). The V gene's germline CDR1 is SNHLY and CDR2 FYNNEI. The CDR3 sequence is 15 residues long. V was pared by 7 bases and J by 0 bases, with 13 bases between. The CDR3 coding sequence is TGTGCCAGCACCAGGACAGCCAATAGCAATCAGCCCCAGCATTTT. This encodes CASTRTANSNQPQHF. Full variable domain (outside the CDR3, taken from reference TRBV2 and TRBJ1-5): EPEVTQTPSHQVTQMGQEVILRCVPISNHLYFYWYRQILGQKVEFLVSFYNNEISEKSEIFDDQFSVERPDGSNFTLKIRSTKLEDSAMYFCASTRTANSNQPQHFGDGTRLSIL.

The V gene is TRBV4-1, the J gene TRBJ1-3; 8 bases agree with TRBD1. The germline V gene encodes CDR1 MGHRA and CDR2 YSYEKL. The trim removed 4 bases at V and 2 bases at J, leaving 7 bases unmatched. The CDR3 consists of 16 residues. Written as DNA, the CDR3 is TGCGCCAGCAGCCGGAATCAGGGGGCGGCTGGAAACACCATATATTTT. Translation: CASSRNQGAAGNTIYF.

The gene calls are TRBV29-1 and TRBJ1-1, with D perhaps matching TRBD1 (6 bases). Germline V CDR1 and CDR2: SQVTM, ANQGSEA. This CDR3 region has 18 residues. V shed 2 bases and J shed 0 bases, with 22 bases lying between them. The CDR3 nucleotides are TGCAGCGTTGAACGAACCTTGACAGGTGGGGTCATGAACACTGAAGCTTTCTTT. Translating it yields CSVERTLTGGVMNTEAFF.